The entry below gives a single T cell receptor beta chain sequence along with its context. V gave up 6 bases and J gave up 2 bases, with 11 bases separating them. The CDR3 is 14 amino acids. The V gene's germline CDR1 is MDHEN and CDR2 SYDVKM. This entry belongs to a study of blood T cell repertoires in COVID-19. Study context: Samples came from the United States, Italy and Spain, spanning acute and convalescent COVID-19.

Original methodology: Amplification of reference gene primers was used by the study to estimate nucleated cell counts. TCRdb's copy holds only in-frame clones and misses some; the assay was immunoSEQ multiplex PCR. The V and J calls and clone size are taken from that table; D and trimming were inferred from the DNA. This sample yields under 150,000 clones, of which roughly 78% are seen a single time; around 3.3% belongs to the top ten. The sequenced sample was peripheral blood. The chain employs TRBV28 and TRBJ1-3, with no clear D. The origin of this receptor is a man between 60 and 75 years old with acute or convalescent COVID-19. CDR3 nucleotides: TGTGCCAGCAGGCCTCTGGGAGCTGGAAACACCATATATTTT. As protein: CASRPLGAGNTIYF.